This paragraph covers one T cell receptor (beta chain) sequence. The data derive from a study of blood T cell repertoires in COVID-19. Assay used: immunoSEQ multiplex PCR; TCRdb lists only in-frame clones, some missing. The data contain nearly 90,000 clones, approximately 75% of them singletons. V lost 5 bases and J 4 bases, leaving 11 bases between the germline ends. This CDR3 comprises 14 residues. CDR1 is SSHAT, CDR2 FNYEAQ, per germline (reference sequence). The sequencing input was peripheral blood. This rearrangement joins TRBV7-7 to TRBJ1-4; no clear D gene. This TCR was sampled from a woman aged 80 or older with acute or convalescent COVID-19. The CDR3 region is CASSPGLSNEKLFF. The CDR3 region has the DNA TGTGCCAGCAGCCCCGGACTAAGTAATGAAAAACTGTTTTTT.